The 29 T cell receptor beta chains in this list originate from one sample, sequenced in a study of blood T cell repertoires in COVID-19. Profiled with immunoSEQ multiplex PCR; TCRdb holds only in-frame clones, not every one. Altogether 63,000 or so clones are present, nearly 85% being singletons, with the ten largest covering 35% to 45%. The sequencing input was peripheral blood. The origin of the receptors is a human donor in a cohort sampled during active COVID-19.

This clone was detected only a few times. This CDR3 is CASSYHQGRNEQYF. CDR3 DNA: TGTGCCAGCAGTTATCACCAGGGTCGGAACGAGCAGTACTTC. The rearrangement joins TRBV28 to TRBJ2-7; TRBD1 might be the D (5 bases). This CDR3 is built from 14 residues. Germline values: CDR1 MDHEN, CDR2 SYDVKM. Trimming shortened V by 4 bases and J by 5 bases, and 15 bases separated the two germline ends. Filled out from reference TRBV28 and TRBJ2-7, the complete variable domain reads DVKVTQSSRYLVKRTGEKVFLECVQDMDHENMFWYRQDPGLGLRLIYFSYDVKMKEKGDIPEGYSVSREKKERFSLILESASTNQTSMYLCASSYHQGRNEQYFGPGTRLTVT.

This chain connects TRBV5-4 to TRBJ2-5; no definite D call. The V end lost 3 bases, the J end lost 5 bases, and 14 bases lay between the germline ends. The CDR3 is made up of 14 amino acids. Germline V lookup: CDR1 SGHNT, CDR2 YYREEE (reference sequence). DNA for the CDR3: TGTGCCAGCAGCTCCCAGGCGCAGTCGGAGACCCAGTACTTC. Translated: CASSSQAQSETQYF.

The J gene is TRBJ2-7, the V gene TRBV6-2 or TRBV6-3; the D gene is possibly TRBD2 (6 bases). V lost 6 bases and J lost 2, with 11 bases in between. Germline CDR1 is MNHEY and CDR2 is SVGEGT. The CDR3 is 13 amino acids. The CDR3 region has the DNA TGTGCCAGCAGCGGGACTTGGACCTACGAGCAGTACTTC. Amino acids: CASSGTWTYEQYF.

The V gene is TRBV7-3, the J gene TRBJ2-5; D might be TRBD1 (6 bases). Trimming pared 2 bases from V and 2 bases from J, leaving 12 bases between. CDR3 length equals 15 residues. CDR1 and CDR2 from the germline V gene are SGHTA and FQGTGA. The CDR3 reads CASSLYRTAQETQYF. The CDR3 bases are TGTGCCAGCAGCTTATATAGGACAGCTCAAGAGACCCAGTACTTC. The whole variable domain, remainder taken from reference TRBV7-3 and TRBJ2-5, is GAGVSQTPSNKVTEKGKYVELRCDPISGHTALYWYRQSLGQGPEFLIYFQGTGAADDSGLPNDRFFAVRPEGSVSTLKIQRTERGDSAVYLCASSLYRTAQETQYFGPGTRLLVL.

The CDR3 nucleotides read TGTGCCAGCAGCGGACAGGGTCGAAAGACCCAGTACTTC. Translated: CASSGQGRKTQYF. The chain carries TRBV6-5 and TRBJ2-5, with 8 bases identical to TRBD1. Germline V gives CDR1 MNHEY, CDR2 SVGAGI. Trimming at V came to 6 bases and at J to 6 bases, leaving 6 bases not matched to a gene. There are 13 residues in the CDR3.

This chain uses TRBV2 with TRBJ1-6; possible D gene TRBD1, 6 bases. The germline V gene has CDR1 SNHLY and CDR2 FYNNEI. The V end lost 7 bases, the J end lost 6 bases, and 16 bases lay between the germline ends. The CDR3 is 15 amino acids. CDR3 bases: TGTGCCAGCAACGCTCAGGGGCTGCCTAATTCACCCCTCCACTTT. Its translation is CASNAQGLPNSPLHF. Complete variable domain (other parts from reference TRBV2 and TRBJ1-6): EPEVTQTPSHQVTQMGQEVILRCVPISNHLYFYWYRQILGQKVEFLVSFYNNEISEKSEIFDDQFSVERPDGSNFTLKIRSTKLEDSAMYFCASNAQGLPNSPLHFGNGTRLTVT.

The chain uses TRBV7-8 and TRBJ2-1; D possibly corresponds to TRBD1 (6 bases). With 5 bases removed from V and 5 bases from J, the gap between germline ends came to 10 bases. The CDR3 consists of 13 residues. CDR1 SGHVS and CDR2 FQNEAQ come from the germline V gene. The CDR3 DNA reads as TGTGCCAGCAGCCGACAGGTTAACAATGAGCAGTTCTTC. Protein product: CASSRQVNNEQFF. Supplemented by reference TRBV7-8 and TRBJ2-1, the full variable domain reads GAGVSQSPRYKVAKRGQDVALRCDPISGHVSLFWYQQALGQGPEFLTYFQNEAQLDKSGLPSDRFFAERPEGSVSTLKIQRTQQEDSAVYLCASSRQVNNEQFFGPGTRLTVL.

This chain joins TRBV4-3 and TRBJ1-5; 12 nucleotides agree with TRBD1. Germline lookup yields CDR1 LGHNA and CDR2 YSLEER. Trimming removed 5 bases from V and 2 bases from J; junction bases left unmatched: 10. The CDR3 totals 18 residues. For the CDR3, the DNA is TGCGCCAGCAGCTGGGACAGGGGGCCGATTTCGGGCAATCAGCCCCAGCATTTT. It specifies CASSWDRGPISGNQPQHF.

The chain links TRBV3-1 (or the pseudogene TRBV3-2) to TRBJ1-1; D ambiguous. The CDR3 totals 14 residues. Trimming took 2 bases from V and 6 from J, leaving 13 bases between them. The germline V gene encodes CDR1 LGHDT and CDR2 YNNKEL (reference sequence). CDR3 in DNA: TGTGCCAGCAGCCAATTCTACAGTTCGGCTGAAGCTTTCTTT. This translates into CASSQFYSSAEAFF.

This chain joins TRBV6-4 and TRBJ2-3; 16 nucleotides align to TRBD2. This CDR3 is built from 16 residues. V lost 11 bases, J lost 2 bases, and 7 bases stayed unmatched. The germline V gene encodes CDR1 MRHNA and CDR2 SNTAGT. Here the CDR3 DNA reads TGTGCCTTAGAGGGACTAGCGGGGGGGTTCACAGATACGCAGTATTTT. The encoded protein is CALEGLAGGFTDTQYF.

This chain connects TRBV28 to TRBJ2-7, with TRBD2 identical over 7 bases. Germline V lookup: CDR1 MDHEN, CDR2 SYDVKM. V shed 5 bases, J shed 5 bases, and the junction held 15 bases outside the gene matches. The CDR3 length is 16 residues. In DNA form, the CDR3 reads TGTGCCAGCAGTGACCTCTCTTTGGGAGGGCGGCACGAGCAGTACTTC. Residues: CASSDLSLGGRHEQYF.

The V call is TRBV10-3, the J call TRBJ2-3; D might be TRBD2 (5 bases). Germline V lookup: CDR1 ENHRY, CDR2 SYGVKD. The V and J ends lost 3 bases and 6 bases respectively, with 13 bases between them. The length of the CDR3 is 14 residues. In DNA form, the CDR3 reads TGTGCCATCAGTGAATTCGAGAGCGGTGATACGCAGTATTTT. Amino acids: CAISEFESGDTQYF.

The V call is TRBV28, the J call TRBJ1-4; D might be TRBD1 (6 bases). The germline V gene has CDR1 MDHEN and CDR2 SYDVKM. The CDR3 has 17 residues. V shed 3 bases and J shed 3 bases, with 17 bases lying between them. CDR3 coding DNA: TGTGCCAGCAGTTTTGTGGCAGGGGCGACGGCTAATGAAAAACTGTTTTTT. Amino acids: CASSFVAGATANEKLFF.

This sequence joins TRBV2 and TRBJ2-5, with a tentative D call TRBD2 (7 bases). Germline V gene sequence: CDR1 SNHLY, CDR2 FYNNEI. With 3 bases removed from V and 9 bases from J, the gap between germline ends came to 17 bases. CDR3 length: 14 amino acids. The CDR3 loop is CASSDFSGEGAQYF. The CDR3 region has the DNA TGTGCCAGCAGTGACTTTTCCGGGGAGGGGGCCCAGTACTTC. The full variable domain, completed using reference TRBV2 and TRBJ2-5, is EPEVTQTPSHQVTQMGQEVILRCVPISNHLYFYWYRQILGQKVEFLVSFYNNEISEKSEIFDDQFSVERPDGSNFTLKIRSTKLEDSAMYFCASSDFSGEGAQYFGPGTRLLVL.

The chain combines TRBV4-3 with TRBJ1-6; no clear D. Germline-derived CDR1 and CDR2 are LGHNA and YSLEER. This CDR3 is built from 15 residues. V was clipped by 0 bases and J by 7 bases, with 10 bases between them. The CDR3 DNA follows: TGCGCCAGCAGCCAAGAAGCCACAGAAAATTCACCCCTCCACTTT. Translating it yields CASSQEATENSPLHF.

The rearrangement joins TRBV16 to TRBJ2-1, with 8 bases that match TRBD2. V shed 0 bases and J 2 bases; nucleotides not matched to a gene: 3. This CDR3 spans 16 amino acids. Germline CDR1 reads KGHSY; CDR2 reads FQNENV. CDR3 nucleotide sequence: TGTGCCAGCAGCCAATCCGGGGGGGTCCCCTACAATGAGCAGTTCTTC. It codes for CASSQSGGVPYNEQFF.

V is TRBV19 and J is TRBJ1-2, with D possibly matching TRBD1 (6 bases). Germline CDR1 is LNHDA and CDR2 is SQIVND (reference sequence). The V and J ends lost 3 bases and 6 bases respectively, with 8 bases between them. The CDR3 is 12 amino acids. The CDR3 reads CASSISGDGYTF. In nucleotides, the CDR3 is TGTGCCAGTAGTATTTCAGGGGATGGCTACACCTTC.

This clone appeared once. The genes are TRBV4-2 and TRBJ1-6, with 9 bases lining up with TRBD1. The CDR3 length is 16 residues. CDR1 is LGHNA, CDR2 YNFKEQ, per germline. Trimming cost V 0 bases and J 10 bases; bases outside gene matches: 7. DNA of the CDR3: TGTGCCAGCAGCCAAGACTTAACGACAGGGGGATCACCCCTCCACTTT. Protein product: CASSQDLTTGGSPLHF.

V usage is TRBV6-2 or TRBV6-3 and J usage is TRBJ2-5; 7 nucleotides line up with TRBD1. Trimming cost V 4 bases and J 14 bases; bases outside gene matches: 7. The CDR3 length is 11 residues. Germline V gives CDR1 MNHEY, CDR2 SVGEGT. The CDR3 sequence is CASSSLQGSYF. CDR3 coding DNA: TGTGCCAGCAGTTCCCTACAGGGGTCCTACTTC.

The V gene is TRBV2, the J gene TRBJ2-1, with D possibly matching TRBD1 (6 bases). Trimming took off 6 bases at V and 0 bases at J, with 12 bases between the two ends. The germline gives CDR1 SNHLY, CDR2 FYNNEI. The CDR3 runs to 15 residues. CDR3 DNA sequence: TGTGCCAGCAGAAGGGGGACCGGCTCCTACAATGAGCAGTTCTTC. Amino acids: CASRRGTGSYNEQFF.

This clone was recorded only once. The chain employs TRBV19 and TRBJ1-6; TRBD1 agrees at 7 bases. This CDR3 comprises 17 residues. Germline CDR1 and CDR2: LNHDA and SQIVND (reference sequence). Unmatched junction bases numbered 13, after V lost 4 bases and J lost 7 bases. CDR3 region: CASSNRQGGRENSPLHF. The CDR3 nucleotides are TGTGCCAGTAGTAACCGACAGGGAGGTAGGGAGAATTCACCCCTCCACTTT.

V gene TRBV28 combines with J gene TRBJ2-7; no definite D call. Germline V gene sequence: CDR1 MDHEN, CDR2 SYDVKM. V was clipped by 1 base and J by 2 bases, with 12 bases between them. The CDR3 runs 15 residues. CDR3 protein: CASSLLVGGAYEQYF. The CDR3 region has the DNA TGTGCCAGCAGTTTATTAGTCGGTGGAGCCTACGAGCAGTACTTC.

In this sample, this clone turned up once. The chain links TRBV2 to TRBJ1-4; TRBD1 matches at 11 bases. Germline V gene sequence: CDR1 SNHLY, CDR2 FYNNEI. V was pared by 5 bases and J by 7 bases, with 3 bases of the junction left unmatched. The CDR3 is 14 residues long. Here the CDR3 DNA reads TGTGCCAGCAGTTACGGACAGGGGGCTGAAAAACTGTTTTTT. Protein product: CASSYGQGAEKLFF. Complete variable domain (other parts from reference TRBV2 and TRBJ1-4): EPEVTQTPSHQVTQMGQEVILRCVPISNHLYFYWYRQILGQKVEFLVSFYNNEISEKSEIFDDQFSVERPDGSNFTLKIRSTKLEDSAMYFCASSYGQGAEKLFFGSGTQLSVL.

Concerning this clone: Sequence at one end of the junction differs from germline and may be a read error. J is TRBJ2-7 and V is TRBV28, with D tentatively TRBD1 (6 bases). This CDR3 has 13 residues. The germline V gene has CDR1 MDHEN and CDR2 SYDVKM. The CDR3 DNA is TGTGCCAGCACCTCCGCGTGGGGGCCGGGTGGGAACTTC. It is translated as CASTSAWGPGGNF. Complete variable domain (other parts from reference TRBV28 and TRBJ2-7): DVKVTQSSRYLVKRTGEKVFLECVQDMDHENMFWYRQDPGLGLRLIYFSYDVKMKEKGDIPEGYSVSREKKERFSLILESASTNQTSMYLCASTSAWGPGGNFGPGTRLTVT.

This clone was seen more than once but under ten times. The chain combines TRBV7-9 with TRBJ2-7; D is ambiguous. The CDR3 covers 13 residues. Germline loops: CDR1 SEHNR, CDR2 FQNEAQ (reference sequence). V gave up 5 bases and J gave up 3 bases, with 11 bases separating them. This CDR3 reads CASSAQHVYEQYF. The CDR3 DNA reads as TGTGCCAGCAGCGCTCAACACGTCTACGAGCAGTACTTC. Filled out from reference TRBV7-9 and TRBJ2-7, the complete variable domain reads DTGVSQNPRHKITKRGQNVTFRCDPISEHNRLYWYRQTLGQGPEFLTYFQNEAQLEKSRLLSDRFSAERPKGSFSTLEIQRTEQGDSAMYLCASSAQHVYEQYFGPGTRLTVT.

The V call is TRBV27, the J call TRBJ1-6, with 7 positions matching TRBD1. The CDR3 covers 15 residues. Germline-derived CDR1 and CDR2 are MNHEY and SMNVEV (reference sequence). V shed 4 bases and J 3 bases; nucleotides not matched to a gene: 3. CDR3: CASSSGQVYNSPLHF. CDR3 in DNA: TGTGCCAGCAGTTCCGGACAGGTCTATAATTCACCCCTCCACTTT.

This clone has more than one count but fewer than ten. V is TRBV6-1 and J is TRBJ1-4; D is ambiguous. CDR1 and CDR2 from the germline V gene are MNHNS and SASEGT. With 1 base removed from V and 11 bases from J, the gap between germline ends came to 5 bases. This CDR3 spans 11 amino acids. CDR3 DNA: TGTGCCAGCAGTGAAGGGCCGAAACTGTTTTTT. Translated, it gives CASSEGPKLFF.

The genes are TRBV5-4 and TRBJ1-2; the match to TRBD1 covers 11 bases. This CDR3 is 15 amino acids long. The V gene's germline CDR1 is SGHNT and CDR2 YYREEE (reference sequence). The V gene end was trimmed by 2 bases and the J gene end by 4 bases; junction bases not matched to a gene: 4. CDR3 coding DNA: TGTGCCAGCAGCTTCAGGACAGGGGGCTTCTATGGCTACACCTTC. Translating gives CASSFRTGGFYGYTF. The full variable domain, in which reference TRBV5-4 and TRBJ1-2 provide the parts outside the CDR3, is ETGVTQSPTHLIKTRGQQVTLRCSSQSGHNTVSWYQQALGQGPQFIFQYYREEENGRGNFPPRFSGLQFPNYSSELNVNALELDDSALYLCASSFRTGGFYGYTFGSGTRLTVV.

The chain employs TRBV11-3 and TRBJ1-1, with 11 bases lining up with TRBD1. Germline V gene sequence: CDR1 SGHNT, CDR2 YENEEA. The V segment lost 0 bases and the J segment 4 bases; nucleotides outside the gene matches: 1. The CDR3 has 15 residues. This CDR3 is CASSLDGTGGTEAFF. CDR3 bases: TGTGCCAGCAGCTTAGACGGGACAGGGGGCACTGAAGCTTTCTTT.